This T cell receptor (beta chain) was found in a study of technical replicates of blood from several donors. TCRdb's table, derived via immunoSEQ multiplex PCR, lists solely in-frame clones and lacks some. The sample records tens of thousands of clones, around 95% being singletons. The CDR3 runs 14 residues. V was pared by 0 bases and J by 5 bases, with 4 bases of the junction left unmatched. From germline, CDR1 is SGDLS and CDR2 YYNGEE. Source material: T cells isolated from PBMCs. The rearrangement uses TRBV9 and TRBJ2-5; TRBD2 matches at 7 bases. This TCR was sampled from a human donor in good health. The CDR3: CASSVDPGGETQYF. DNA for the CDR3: TGTGCCAGCAGCGTAGACCCCGGGGGGGAGACCCAGTACTTC.